This T cell receptor beta chain was captured in a study of T cell responses to AZD1222 COVID-19 vaccine. Study results and caveats: Following two doses of AZD1222, Spike-specific TCR breadth and depth rose. A mostly white British donor set with more females was recruited, and clonal diversity was possibly underestimated. Baseline serology detected seropositivity in only a handful of AZD1222 recipients.

Unmatched junction bases numbered 2, after V lost 5 bases and J lost 6 bases. Germline loops: CDR1 SEHNR, CDR2 FQNEAQ (reference sequence). This CDR3 is built from 13 residues. Sequencing was performed with immunoSEQ multiplex PCR; in TCRdb, only in-frame clones are kept and a portion is missing. Of under 150,000 clones listed, approximately 92% are singletons. It was second doses at about 4 or about 12 weeks that were pooled. Worth noting for this clone: Its antigen is as yet unknown. At the DNA level, this CDR3 is encoded by other sequences in the same sample as well.

Sequences were derived from peripheral blood, sampled 28 days after the second AZD1222 dose. V is TRBV7-9 and J is TRBJ1-5, with 9 bases identical to TRBD1. This clonotype was sampled from an adult who received the AZD1222 COVID-19 vaccine. The CDR3 protein is CASSPTGGQPQHF. The CDR3 DNA is TGTGCCAGCAGCCCGACAGGGGGTCAGCCCCAGCATTTT.